The 21 T cell receptor beta chains below were found in one sample sequenced in a study of CXCR3-negative and CXCR3-positive naive CD8 T cells. cDNA libraries for TRB were generated by 5' RACE incorporating UMI labels. TCRdb reprocessed the 5' RACE reads; each CDR3 protein has one entry and no DNA is given. The table for this sample gives tens of thousands of distinct CDR3 sequences. Sequenced input: memory CD8+ T cells from blood. The receptors originated from a human donor in good health. Some clones in this sample may be carry-over from other donors' samples.

This chain's CDR3 is CASSLGAGGYEQYF. This chain joins TRBV28 and TRBJ2-7; TCRdb returns TRBD1, unconfirmable since there is no DNA. This CDR3 has 14 amino acids. The germline V gene encodes CDR1 MDHEN and CDR2 SYDVKM.

The rearrangement joins TRBV9 to TRBJ2-7. This CDR3 region has 14 residues. In germline, CDR1 is SGDLS, CDR2 YYNGEE. CDR3: CASSVGGLSYEQYF.

The chain combines TRBV29-1 with TRBJ2-3; TCRdb's D gene call, TRBD1, goes unchecked for lack of DNA. The CDR3 has 13 residues. Germline values: CDR1 SQVTM, CDR2 ANQGSEA. CDR3 amino acids: CSVWTGHTDTQYF.

By frequency, this clonotype registers medium-sized. This chain links TRBV29-1 with TRBJ2-7; TCRdb designates TRBD1, a call that cannot be tested without DNA. CDR3 length: 15 amino acids. Germline V gene sequence: CDR1 SQVTM, CDR2 ANQGSEA. The CDR3 loop reads CSVEDTRSPVGEQYF.

This chain joins TRBV7-9 and TRBJ2-7; TCRdb calls TRBD1, which cannot be checked without DNA. Looked up from germline, CDR1 is SEHNR and CDR2 is FQNEAQ (reference sequence). This CDR3 spans 14 amino acids. The CDR3 sequence: CASSLAADRGEQYF.

The CDR3 region is CSVARLAERSYNEQFF. V is TRBV29-1 and J is TRBJ2-1; TCRdb gives TRBD2 as the D gene, but with no DNA this cannot be confirmed. The CDR3 totals 16 residues. CDR1 SQVTM and CDR2 ANQGSEA come from the germline V gene.

The chain employs TRBV28 and TRBJ2-7; the TCRdb call, TRBD1, lacks DNA for checking. CDR3 size: 15 residues. Germline CDR1 reads MDHEN; CDR2 reads SYDVKM. The CDR3 region is CASSSIDRGEYEQYF.

CDR3 loop: CASRPFTEMNTGELFF. The rearrangement joins TRBV7-9 to TRBJ2-2. This CDR3 comprises 16 residues. Germline V gene lookup returns CDR1 SEHNR and CDR2 FQNEAQ (reference sequence).

The rearrangement links TRBV25-1 to TRBJ2-5. This CDR3 is built from 15 residues. Germline CDR1 and CDR2: MGHDK and SYGVNS. The CDR3 sequence is CASSGVRGRQETQYF.

This chain connects TRBV6-4 to TRBJ2-1; TCRdb selects TRBD2, and the lack of DNA leaves this call unchecked. CDR1 and CDR2 from the germline V gene are MRHNA and SNTAGT. The CDR3 spans 12 residues. The CDR3 loop reads CASSSGGGEQFF.

This sequence joins TRBV4-3 and TRBJ2-7. CDR1 is LGHNA and CDR2 is YSLEER in the germline V gene. CDR3 length: 14 residues. The CDR3 here is CASSQDMKGYEQYF.

This chain connects TRBV20-1 to TRBJ1-1. The germline gives CDR1 DFQATT, CDR2 SNEGSKA (reference sequence). The CDR3 has 13 residues. This CDR3 reads CSASAGVNTEAFF.

The chain uses TRBV9 and TRBJ1-1; with no DNA, the TCRdb D assignment of TRBD1 cannot be verified. This CDR3 has 13 amino acids. The germline gives CDR1 SGDLS, CDR2 YYNGEE. The CDR3 spells CASSTGVNTEAFF.

This rearrangement joins TRBV24-1 to TRBJ2-5; TCRdb's D call, TRBD1, is unchecked because there is no DNA. Germline V gene lookup returns CDR1 KGHDR and CDR2 SFDVKD. The CDR3 runs 12 residues. The CDR3 sequence: CATSDGRETQYF.

J is TRBJ2-2 and V is TRBV3-1; TCRdb's D call, TRBD1, is unchecked because there is no DNA. This CDR3 has 18 amino acids. From germline, CDR1 is LGHDT and CDR2 YNNKEL (reference sequence). The CDR3 loop reads CASSQEGQGLLDTGELFF. Looking up the rest from reference TRBV3-1 and TRBJ2-2 gives the full variable domain: DTAVSQTPKYLVTQMGNDKSIKCEQNLGHDTMYWYKQDSKKFLKIMFSYNNKELIINETVPNRFSPKSPDKAHLNLHINSLELGDSAVYFCASSQEGQGLLDTGELFFGEGSRLTVL.

V usage is TRBV20-1 and J usage is TRBJ2-3; the D call from TCRdb, TRBD1, cannot be confirmed without DNA. This CDR3 spans 14 amino acids. CDR1 is DFQATT, CDR2 SNEGSKA, per germline (reference sequence). CDR3 residues: CSARARTGPDTQYF.

V and J are TRBV3-1 and TRBJ1-5; the D call of TRBD1 rests on TCRdb alone, since no DNA is present to check it. There are 17 residues in the CDR3. Looked up from germline, CDR1 is LGHDT and CDR2 is YNNKEL (reference sequence). CDR3 amino acids: CASSQGTGLGEGQPQHF.

This chain uses TRBV28 with TRBJ2-1. The CDR3 runs 14 residues. Germline loops: CDR1 MDHEN, CDR2 SYDVKM. The chain's CDR3 is CASSLAVPPAEQFF.

The chain recombines TRBV28 with TRBJ2-7; TCRdb calls TRBD1, which cannot be checked without DNA. The germline CDR1 and CDR2 sequences are MDHEN and SYDVKM. This CDR3 contains 16 residues. The CDR3 loop is CASSLGQRGPGYEQYF.

The rearrangement links TRBV7-9 to TRBJ2-5; checking the TCRdb D call of TRBD1 is not possible without DNA. The CDR3 loop spans 13 amino acids. Germline loops: CDR1 SEHNR, CDR2 FQNEAQ (reference sequence). CDR3 loop: CASSMTGFETQYF.

J is TRBJ2-7 and V is TRBV19. This CDR3 spans 14 amino acids. Germline V CDR1 and CDR2: LNHDA, SQIVND (reference sequence). The CDR3 region is CASSIPDESDEQYF.